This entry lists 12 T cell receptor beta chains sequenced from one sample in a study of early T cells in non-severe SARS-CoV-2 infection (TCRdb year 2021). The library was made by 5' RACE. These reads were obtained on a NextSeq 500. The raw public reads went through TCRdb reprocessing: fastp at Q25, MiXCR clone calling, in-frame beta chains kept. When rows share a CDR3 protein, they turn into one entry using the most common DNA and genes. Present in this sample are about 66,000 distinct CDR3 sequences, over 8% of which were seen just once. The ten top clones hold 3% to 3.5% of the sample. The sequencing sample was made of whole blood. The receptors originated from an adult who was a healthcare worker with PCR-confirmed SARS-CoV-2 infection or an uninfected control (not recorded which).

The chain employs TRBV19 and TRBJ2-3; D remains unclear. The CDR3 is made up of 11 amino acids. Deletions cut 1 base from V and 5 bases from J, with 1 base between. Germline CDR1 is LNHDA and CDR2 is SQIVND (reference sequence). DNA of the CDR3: TGTGCCAGTAGTATAGGAGATACGCAGTATTTT. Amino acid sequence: CASSIGDTQYF.

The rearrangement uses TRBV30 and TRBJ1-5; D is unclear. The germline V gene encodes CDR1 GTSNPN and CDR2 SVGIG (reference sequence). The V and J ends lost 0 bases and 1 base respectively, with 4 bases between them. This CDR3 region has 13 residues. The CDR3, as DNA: TGTGCCTGGAGTGTAGCCAGCAATCAGCCCCAGCATTTT. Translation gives CAWSVASNQPQHF.

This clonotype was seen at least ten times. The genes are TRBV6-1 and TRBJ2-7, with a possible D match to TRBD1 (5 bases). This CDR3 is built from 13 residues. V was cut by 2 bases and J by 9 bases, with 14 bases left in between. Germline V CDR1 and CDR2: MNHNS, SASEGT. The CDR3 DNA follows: TGTGCCAGCAGTGAAATCTCAGGGAACTGGCAGTACTTC. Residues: CASSEISGNWQYF.

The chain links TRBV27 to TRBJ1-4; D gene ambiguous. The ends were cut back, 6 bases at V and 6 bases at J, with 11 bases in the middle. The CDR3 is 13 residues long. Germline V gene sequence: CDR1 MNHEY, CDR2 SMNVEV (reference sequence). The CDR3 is CASSGIGDEKLFF. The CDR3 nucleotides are TGTGCCAGCAGCGGGATCGGTGATGAAAAACTGTTTTTT.

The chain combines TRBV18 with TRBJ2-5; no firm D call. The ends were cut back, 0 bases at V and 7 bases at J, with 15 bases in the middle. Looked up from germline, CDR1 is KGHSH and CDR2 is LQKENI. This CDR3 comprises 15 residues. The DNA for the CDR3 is TGTGCCAGCTCACCACCGGCCCCCCGGATAGTGACCCAGTACTTC. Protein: CASSPPAPRIVTQYF.

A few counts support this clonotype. The CDR3 region has the DNA TGTGCCAGCAGCCAAGGGACTAGCGGGAGTCCTACCTACGAGCAGTACTTC. This encodes CASSQGTSGSPTYEQYF. The J gene is TRBJ2-7, the V gene TRBV4-2; 13 positions match TRBD2. Germline trimming cut 1 base from V and 2 bases from J; bases unmatched to any gene: 5. The CDR3 covers 17 residues. The germline gives CDR1 LGHNA, CDR2 YNFKEQ.

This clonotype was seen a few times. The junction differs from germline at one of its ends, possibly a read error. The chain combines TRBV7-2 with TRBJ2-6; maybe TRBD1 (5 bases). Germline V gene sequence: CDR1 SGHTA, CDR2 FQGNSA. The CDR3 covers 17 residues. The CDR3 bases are TGTGCCAGCAGCTTAGGTCCGAACTACTCTGGGGCCAACGTCCTGATTTTC. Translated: CASSLGPNYSGANVLIF. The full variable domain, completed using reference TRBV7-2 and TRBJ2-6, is GAGVSQSPSNKVTEKGKDVELRCDPISGHTALYWYRQSLGQGLEFLIYFQGNSAPDKSGLPSDRFSAERTGGSVSTLTIQRTQQEDSAVYLCASSLGPNYSGANVLIFGAGSRLTVL.

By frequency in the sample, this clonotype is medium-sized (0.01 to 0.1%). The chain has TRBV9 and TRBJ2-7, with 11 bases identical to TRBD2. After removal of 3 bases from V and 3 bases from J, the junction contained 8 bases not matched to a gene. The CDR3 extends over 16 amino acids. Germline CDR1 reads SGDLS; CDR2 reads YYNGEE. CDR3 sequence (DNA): TGTGCCAGCAGCGCGGGACTAGCGGAGGTGGGCTACGAGCAGTACTTC. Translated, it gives CASSAGLAEVGYEQYF.

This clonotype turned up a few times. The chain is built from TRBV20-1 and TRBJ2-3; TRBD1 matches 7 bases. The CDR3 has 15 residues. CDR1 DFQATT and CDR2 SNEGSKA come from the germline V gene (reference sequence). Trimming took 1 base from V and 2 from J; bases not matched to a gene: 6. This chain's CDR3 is CSARAPGQYTDTQYF. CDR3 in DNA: TGCAGTGCTAGAGCTCCGGGACAGTACACAGATACGCAGTATTTT.

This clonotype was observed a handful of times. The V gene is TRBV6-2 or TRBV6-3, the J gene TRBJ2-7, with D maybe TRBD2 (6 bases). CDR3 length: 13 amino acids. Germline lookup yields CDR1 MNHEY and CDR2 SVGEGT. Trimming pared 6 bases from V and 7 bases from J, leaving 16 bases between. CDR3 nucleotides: TGTGCCAGCAGGCGAATCGAACGGGGGGAGCAGTACTTC. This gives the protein CASRRIERGEQYF.

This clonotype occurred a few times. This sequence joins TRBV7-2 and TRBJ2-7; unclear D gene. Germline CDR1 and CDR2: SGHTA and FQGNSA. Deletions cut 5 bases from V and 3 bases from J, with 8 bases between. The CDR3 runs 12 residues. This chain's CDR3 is CASSLEFYEQYF. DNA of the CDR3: TGTGCCAGCAGCCTCGAGTTCTACGAGCAGTACTTC.

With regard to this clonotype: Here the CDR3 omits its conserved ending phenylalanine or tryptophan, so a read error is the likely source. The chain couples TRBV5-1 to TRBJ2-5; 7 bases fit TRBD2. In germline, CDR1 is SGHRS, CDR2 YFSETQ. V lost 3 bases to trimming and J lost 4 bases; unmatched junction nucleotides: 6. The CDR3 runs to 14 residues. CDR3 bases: TGCGCCAGCAGCTCAAGCGGGAATATAGAGACCCAGTACTAC. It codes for CASSSSGNIETQYY.